Listed here are 23 T cell receptor beta chains from one sample, sequenced in a study of shared clonotypes between healthy human individuals (dated by TCRdb to the early 2020s). CD8 naive samples consisted of CD45RO-negative cells that were positively selected for CCR7, yielding a CD45RA+CCR7+ population without TemRA cells. Library construction relied on the immunoSEQ multiplex PCR assay. The clones in this table, taken by TCRdb from immuneACCESS, are in-frame only. Not every clone is retained; where verified, under half of the shortfall comes from an unresolved V gene, and the cause of the rest is unknown. For this sample there are about 2 million clones; roughly 95% appear just once. The ten largest clones add up to approximately 1.2% of the sample. The sequencing sample was made of naive CD8+ T cells sorted from blood. The sample's cell subset or site, from its label and the paper: CD45RA+CCR7+. The receptor set was obtained from a man aged 18 to 29 in good health.

CDR3 region: CASSPGLVDEQFF. The CDR3 DNA reads as TGCGCCAGCAGCCCGGGACTAGTCGATGAGCAGTTCTTC. The chain links TRBV5-1 to TRBJ2-1, with 8 bases matching TRBD2. This CDR3 is built from 13 residues. V lost 4 bases, J lost 8 bases, and 5 bases stayed unmatched. Germline-derived CDR1 and CDR2 are SGHRS and YFSETQ.

In regard to this clone: The sample holds other DNA sequences that translate to the same CDR3. The rearrangement uses TRBV11-2 and TRBJ2-7; D remains ambiguous. V was shortened by 2 bases and J by 4 bases, with 6 bases between the two germline ends. CDR1 is SGHAT and CDR2 is FQNNGV in the germline V gene. This CDR3 comprises 12 residues. The CDR3 nucleotides are TGTGCCAGCAGCTTATCAGCATACGAGCAGTACTTC. Residues: CASSLSAYEQYF.

The V call is TRBV2, the J call TRBJ2-2, with D perhaps matching TRBD1 (6 bases). Germline V gene data show CDR1 as SNHLY and CDR2 as FYNNEI. The length of the CDR3 is 16 residues. Trimming removed 4 bases from V and 6 bases from J, with 18 bases in between. The CDR3, as DNA: TGTGCCAGCAGTGCGTTCCAGGGGAAAGTTCCCGGGGAGCTGTTTTTT. It yields the protein CASSAFQGKVPGELFF.

This clone has just one count. The chain recombines TRBV7-9 with TRBJ2-1; 7 nucleotides match TRBD1. The V and J ends lost 5 bases and 0 bases, in that order; junction bases with no gene match: 7. Germline-derived CDR1 and CDR2 are SEHNR and FQNEAQ (reference sequence). The CDR3 runs to 16 residues. In nucleotides, the CDR3 is TGTGCCAGCAGCCCTCAGGGGGAGAGCTCCTACAATGAGCAGTTCTTC. Translated, it gives CASSPQGESSYNEQFF.

This chain connects TRBV30 to TRBJ1-1; 7 nucleotides match TRBD1. Germline CDR1 reads GTSNPN; CDR2 reads SVGIG (reference sequence). J was trimmed by 5 bases and V by 1 base; bases with no gene match: 7. This CDR3 is built from 14 residues. DNA of the CDR3: TGTGCCTGGAGTGGGGGCAGGGGGTATACTGAAGCTTTCTTT. Its protein is CAWSGGRGYTEAFF.

V usage is TRBV5-6 and J usage is TRBJ2-5; D is uncertain. The CDR3 runs to 14 residues. Trimming removed 0 bases from V and 2 bases from J, with 8 bases in between. CDR1 and CDR2 (germline): SGHDT, YYEEEE. CDR3 coding DNA: TGTGCCAGCAGCTTGGTAGAGGAACAAGAGACCCAGTACTTC. Translated: CASSLVEEQETQYF.

The gene calls are TRBV7-9 and TRBJ2-6; TRBD1 matches 9 bases. CDR1 is SEHNR, CDR2 FQNEAQ, per germline (reference sequence). V lost 8 bases, J lost 0 bases, and 8 bases stayed unmatched. CDR3 size: 17 residues. In DNA form, the CDR3 reads TGTGCCAGCCGGCCGGGACAGGGAGCCTCTGGGGCCAACGTCCTGACTTTC. Translated, it gives CASRPGQGASGANVLTF.

Here the CDR3 DNA reads TGTGCCAGCAGCCCCGGACTCGAGCACGATGAGCAGTTCTTC. It translates to CASSPGLEHDEQFF. This chain links TRBV11-2 with TRBJ2-1; D perhaps matches TRBD2 (5 bases). Trimming cost V 5 bases and J 8 bases, with 16 bases left between them. Germline V gives CDR1 SGHAT, CDR2 FQNNGV. The CDR3 sequence is 14 residues long.

This chain connects TRBV19 to TRBJ2-5, with 11 bases lining up with TRBD2. Losses at the gene ends were 5 bases for V and 5 bases for J; bases not matched to a gene: 7. This CDR3 spans 15 amino acids. Per the germline V gene, CDR1 is LNHDA and CDR2 is SQIVND (reference sequence). The chain's CDR3 is CASSRLAGREETQYF. DNA for the CDR3: TGTGCCAGTAGTCGACTAGCGGGGAGAGAGGAGACCCAGTACTTC.

The V gene is TRBV7-9, the J gene TRBJ2-7; D may be TRBD1 (6 bases). The CDR3 is 14 residues long. The germline CDR1 and CDR2 sequences are SEHNR and FQNEAQ (reference sequence). The V end was cut by 5 bases, the J end by 6 bases, with 17 bases between. Written as DNA, the CDR3 is TGTGCCAGCAGCACTACAGGGTTAATCGGCGAGCAGTACTTC. Residues: CASSTTGLIGEQYF.

As for this clone: One base away lies a much larger clone, so this may be a sequencing read error. The same CDR3 is also encoded by other DNA sequences in this sample. The chain carries TRBV27 and TRBJ2-7; D remains unclear. Per germline, CDR1 MNHEY and CDR2 SMNVEV (reference sequence). V gave up 8 bases and J gave up 0 bases, with 5 bases separating them. This CDR3 comprises 11 residues. The CDR3 nucleotides are TGTGCCAGCGGCTTCTCCTACGAGCAGTACTTC. Amino acids: CASGFSYEQYF.

This clone has only one observation. The chain joins TRBV9 to TRBJ2-2; no clear D gene. V lost 0 bases and J 3 bases, leaving 15 bases between the germline ends. CDR1 and CDR2 (germline): SGDLS, YYNGEE. The CDR3 has 17 residues. The DNA of the CDR3 is TGTGCCAGCAGCGTAGAGCCGGGCCAGGAAGACACCGGGGAGCTGTTTTTT. Protein: CASSVEPGQEDTGELFF. Combining the CDR3 with reference TRBV9 and TRBJ2-2 gives the whole variable domain DSGVTQTPKHLITATGQRVTLRCSPRSGDLSVYWYQQSLDQGLQFLIQYYNGEERAKGNILERFSAQQFPDLHSELNLSSLELGDSALYFCASSVEPGQEDTGELFFGEGSRLTVL.

This clone was found once. Within the sample, other DNA sequences also encode this same CDR3. This sequence joins TRBV6-1 and TRBJ2-7; D might be TRBD1 (5 bases). CDR3 length: 14 residues. CDR1 is MNHNS and CDR2 is SASEGT in the germline V gene. The germline V and J ends were trimmed by 1 base and 1 base, with 8 bases remaining between them. As DNA, the CDR3 is TGTGCCAGCAGTGAAGTGCAGGGTTCCTACGAGCAGTACTTC. Amino acids: CASSEVQGSYEQYF.

The chain couples TRBV6-5 to TRBJ2-7; possibly TRBD2 for D (6 bases). The CDR3 contains 13 residues. Germline-derived CDR1 and CDR2 are MNHEY and SVGAGI. V was pared by 7 bases and J by 5 bases, with 15 bases between. This CDR3 is CASTRDSLDEQYF. As DNA, the CDR3 is TGTGCCAGCACCCGGGACTCTCTAGACGAGCAGTACTTC.

The CDR3 nucleotides are TGTGCCAGCACTCTAGGGCTAGGTCAGCCCCAGCATTTT. Its translation is CASTLGLGQPQHF. The chain carries TRBV27 and TRBJ1-5; no firm D call. CDR1 MNHEY and CDR2 SMNVEV come from the germline V gene (reference sequence). Trimming took off 7 bases at V and 6 bases at J, with 13 bases between the two ends. The CDR3 consists of 13 residues.

V is TRBV2 and J is TRBJ2-3, with 7 bases matching TRBD2. The CDR3 is 14 amino acids. V was pared by 6 bases and J by 6 bases, with 9 bases of the junction left unmatched. CDR1 is SNHLY, CDR2 FYNNEI, per germline. CDR3 DNA sequence: TGTGCCAGCAGCCAGGGAGGGGCCGGGGATACGCAGTATTTT. Encoded protein: CASSQGGAGDTQYF.

J is TRBJ2-7 and V is TRBV14, with 7 positions matching TRBD1. The CDR3 contains 15 residues. V gave up 4 bases and J gave up 1 base; unmatched junction bases: 7. From germline, CDR1 is SGHDN and CDR2 FVKESK. The CDR3 loop is CASSLRDRWSYEQYF. The CDR3 nucleotides are TGTGCCAGCAGCCTCCGGGACAGATGGTCCTACGAGCAGTACTTC.

The chain uses TRBV15 and TRBJ2-7; 7 bases agree with TRBD2. V dropped 0 bases and J dropped 1; count of bases not matched to a gene: 12. CDR3 length equals 18 residues. CDR1 is LNHNV and CDR2 is YYDKDF in the germline V gene (reference sequence). CDR3 nucleotide sequence: TGTGCCACCAGCAGAGATCTTTTGACTAGCTGGAATTCCTACGAGCAGTACTTC. This gives the protein CATSRDLLTSWNSYEQYF.

The chain uses TRBV29-1 and TRBJ2-7; TRBD2 agrees at 12 bases. This CDR3 has 14 amino acids. The V and J ends lost 6 bases and 3 bases, in that order; junction bases with no gene match: 6. Germline loops: CDR1 SQVTM, CDR2 ANQGSEA. Here the CDR3 reads CSVDGLAGYYEQYF. The CDR3 region has the DNA TGCAGCGTGGATGGACTAGCGGGATACTACGAGCAGTACTTC.

The chain couples TRBV6-1 to TRBJ2-7; 10 nucleotides align to TRBD1. After removal of 6 bases from V and 3 bases from J, the junction contained 2 bases not matched to a gene. CDR1 MNHNS and CDR2 SASEGT come from the germline V gene. This CDR3 has 13 amino acids. CDR3 DNA: TGTGCCAGCAGGGGGACAGGGGTCTACGAGCAGTACTTC. Translating gives CASRGTGVYEQYF.

This rearrangement joins TRBV6-4 to TRBJ1-2, with TRBD1 matching 9 bases. The CDR3 runs 13 residues. CDR1 is MRHNA and CDR2 is SNTAGT in the germline V gene. V dropped 9 bases and J dropped 5; count of bases not matched to a gene: 7. CDR3 coding DNA: TGTGCCAGTTCCGGGACAGGGAAGTATGGCTACACCTTC. Amino acids: CASSGTGKYGYTF.

The chain has TRBV5-1 and TRBJ2-7, with D maybe TRBD2 (6 bases). V shed 0 bases and J shed 3 bases, with 10 bases lying between them. Looked up from germline, CDR1 is SGHRS and CDR2 is YFSETQ. The CDR3 is 14 residues long. CDR3 nucleotide sequence: TGCGCCAGCAGCTTGGCCCGGGGGAACTACGAGCAGTACTTC. This translates into CASSLARGNYEQYF.

For this clone: Other nucleotide sequences from this sample produce the same CDR3. V and J are TRBV19 and TRBJ2-7; D may be TRBD2 (7 bases). In germline, CDR1 is LNHDA, CDR2 SQIVND (reference sequence). The V gene lost 1 base and the J gene lost 5 bases, with 15 bases spanning the gap. This CDR3 contains 15 residues. CDR3: CASSIASGRGNEQYF. DNA of the CDR3: TGTGCCAGTAGTATAGCCTCGGGGAGGGGGAACGAGCAGTACTTC.